The 9 T cell receptor beta chains below were found in one sample sequenced in a study of T cell responses to AZD1222 COVID-19 vaccine (dated by TCRdb to the early 2020s). The label giving this sample's time point can be read as: baseline before first vaccination. This specimen's treatment or condition label, interpreted: meningococcal conjugate vaccine given as trial control. The protocol used for the library was the immunoSEQ multiplex PCR assay. TCRdb carries this immuneACCESS record with in-frame sequences only. Its versions omit some clonotypes, under half of them owing to an unresolved V gene in the studies checked, with the rest unexplained. The sample table records roughly 120,000 clones; approximately 83% of these occur just once. The ten most abundant clones make up under 4.5% of the sample. The input for sequencing was peripheral blood, taken on day 0 of MenACWY control vaccination. These receptors all come from an adult in good health.

The genes are TRBV4-2 and TRBJ2-7; D remains unclear. Germline V gene data show CDR1 as LGHNA and CDR2 as YNFKEQ. V was trimmed by 0 bases and J by 3 bases, leaving 18 bases between them. CDR3 length: 17 residues. CDR3 residues: CASSQEAKFTGFYEQYF. The CDR3 nucleotides are TGTGCCAGCAGCCAAGAGGCGAAGTTCACCGGCTTCTACGAGCAGTACTTC.

This chain links TRBV19 with TRBJ1-2, with 7 positions matching TRBD1. CDR1 and CDR2 (germline): LNHDA, SQIVND (reference sequence). The CDR3 is 13 residues long. The trim removed 6 bases at V and 8 bases at J, leaving 9 bases unmatched. The CDR3 region is CASRLGGGNGYTF. The CDR3 DNA is TGTGCCAGTAGGCTCGGAGGGGGCAACGGCTACACCTTC. Full variable domain (missing parts from reference TRBV19 and TRBJ1-2): DGGITQSPKYLFRKEGQNVTLSCEQNLNHDAMYWYRQDPGQGLRLIYYSQIVNDFQKGDIAEGYSVSREKKESFPLTVTSAQKNPTAFYLCASRLGGGNGYTFGSGTRLTVV.

The chain uses TRBV6-1 and TRBJ1-1, with 8 nucleotides matching TRBD1. The junction had 5 bases not matched to a gene; V was cut back by 3 bases and J by 2 bases. CDR3 size: 15 residues. Germline CDR1 MNHNS, CDR2 SASEGT. CDR3 sequence (DNA): TGTGCCAGCAGTGATTCGGGACAGGCAAACACTGAAGCTTTCTTT. Translated: CASSDSGQANTEAFF.

The chain uses TRBV5-4 and TRBJ1-2, with D possibly TRBD1 on 6 matching bases. V shed 2 bases and J shed 6 bases, with 20 bases lying between them. Germline V gives CDR1 SGHNT, CDR2 YYREEE (reference sequence). The CDR3 totals 16 residues. CDR3 in DNA: TGTGCCAGCAGCTTACGACAGGCCGTAAGGTTCAATGGCTACACCTTC. It encodes CASSLRQAVRFNGYTF.

The rearrangement joins TRBV5-8 to TRBJ2-7, with D tentatively TRBD1 (5 bases). Germline lookup yields CDR1 SGHTS and CDR2 YDEGEE. The V and J ends lost 0 bases and 2 bases respectively, with 6 bases between them. The CDR3 contains 13 residues. CDR3 protein: CASSLDRPYEQYF. In DNA, the CDR3 is TGTGCCAGCAGCTTGGACAGGCCCTACGAGCAGTACTTC.

The chain has TRBV2 and TRBJ2-3; 9 nucleotides match TRBD2. V shed 4 bases and J 4 bases; nucleotides not matched to a gene: 12. The germline CDR1 and CDR2 sequences are SNHLY and FYNNEI. This CDR3 region has 17 residues. CDR3 region: CASSAGRAGGGADTQYF. CDR3 nucleotides: TGTGCCAGCAGTGCGGGACGAGCGGGGGGCGGCGCAGATACGCAGTATTTT.

The chain employs TRBV2 and TRBJ1-1; a weak D match, TRBD1 (5 bases). Per the germline V gene, CDR1 is SNHLY and CDR2 is FYNNEI. CDR3 length equals 13 residues. Trimming stripped 4 bases from V and 5 bases from J, with 11 bases between. CDR3 coding DNA: TGTGCCAGCAGTGGAGTTGAGGGGACTGAAGCTTTCTTT. Its protein is CASSGVEGTEAFF.

This chain connects TRBV7-8 to TRBJ1-2, with D tentatively TRBD1 (5 bases). Trimming took off 7 bases at V and 7 bases at J, with 16 bases between the two ends. Germline CDR1 reads SGHVS; CDR2 reads FQNEAQ. The CDR3 has 13 amino acids. The CDR3 DNA sequence: TGTGCCAGCAACGCAGATCTCGGGGGTGGCTACACCTTC. Protein: CASNADLGGGYTF.

V gene TRBV28 combines with J gene TRBJ2-5, with 8 positions matching TRBD1. Trimming removed 2 bases from V and 0 bases from J; junction bases left unmatched: 14. The CDR3 extends over 19 amino acids. Germline assignment: CDR1 MDHEN and CDR2 SYDVKM. The CDR3 here is CASSLRQGIRLLYQETQYF. The DNA for the CDR3 is TGTGCCAGCAGTTTAAGACAGGGGATAAGACTGTTATACCAAGAGACCCAGTACTTC. The full variable domain, its missing parts supplied by reference TRBV28 and TRBJ2-5, is DVKVTQSSRYLVKRTGEKVFLECVQDMDHENMFWYRQDPGLGLRLIYFSYDVKMKEKGDIPEGYSVSREKKERFSLILESASTNQTSMYLCASSLRQGIRLLYQETQYFGPGTRLLVL.